Shown below are 5 T cell receptor beta chains from a single sample sequenced in a study of vaccination and CD4 T cells after COVID-19. With the Oncomine TCR Beta short-read assay, DNA from cultured CD4+ T cells was sequenced. A single record per CDR3 protein comes from TCRdb applying MiXCR to the PCR reads. The data show just under 9,000 distinct CDR3 sequences, around 23% seen once. Their antigens are not known. The treatment: approximately nine-day PBMC culture with coronavirus spike peptide pools or control peptides (ViraFEST assay). Sample: cultured CD4+ T cells from blood. The receptor set was obtained from a human donor with COVID-19.

About this clonotype: A much more abundant neighbour one base away suggests this may be a read error. The rearrangement joins TRBV6-1 to TRBJ1-2, with D possibly matching TRBD1 (5 bases). This CDR3 is built from 14 residues. CDR1 and CDR2 (germline): MNHNS, SASEGT. Trimming cost V 6 bases and J 3 bases, with 14 bases left between them. For the CDR3, the DNA is TGTGCCAGCAGCGACGGCGGGGCAGACTATGGCTACACCTTC. Its translation: CASSDGGADYGYTF.

This clonotype is medium-sized in the sample. The rearrangement joins TRBV11-3 to TRBJ2-2; D gene ambiguous. The CDR3 sequence is 15 residues long. V was trimmed by 4 bases and J by 1 base, leaving 10 bases between them. Germline CDR1 SGHNT, CDR2 YENEEA. The CDR3 loop reads CASSYRTVNTGELFF. In DNA form, the CDR3 reads TGTGCCAGCAGCTACCGGACGGTGAACACCGGGGAGCTGTTTTTT.

The chain employs TRBV12-3 or TRBV12-4 and TRBJ2-7; no clear D gene. The CDR3 is 12 amino acids. Trimming removed 6 bases at V and 2 bases at J, with 8 bases between. The CDR3 sequence is CASRQGPYEQYF. CDR3 in DNA: TGTGCCAGCAGACAAGGGCCCTACGAGCAGTACTTC.

By proportion, this clonotype is medium-sized. The J gene is TRBJ1-5, the V gene TRBV20-1; TRBD1 is a possible D gene (5 bases). This CDR3 has 12 amino acids. Germline V gene lookup returns CDR1 DFQATT and CDR2 SNEGSKA (reference sequence). Between the trimmed V and J ends, which lost 5 bases and 3 bases, there was a span of 8 bases. CDR3 sequence reads: CSASDNNQPQHF. The CDR3 DNA is TGCAGTGCTTCGGACAACAATCAGCCCCAGCATTTT.

The rearrangement uses TRBV25-1 and TRBJ1-2, with 7 nucleotides matching TRBD1. V was clipped by 1 base and J by 4 bases; unmatched bases: 6. Germline CDR1 reads MGHDK; CDR2 reads SYGVNS. CDR3 size: 15 residues. The CDR3 reads CASSELGTDFYGYTF. DNA for the CDR3: TGTGCCAGCAGTGAATTAGGGACAGACTTCTATGGCTACACCTTC.